This record concerns one TCR beta chain sequence. Its cognate antigen is unknown. The sample belongs to a study of cytotoxic CD8 clonotypes in ibrutinib-treated CLL. J gave up 9 bases and V 0 bases, and 2 bases lay outside the gene matches. This CDR3 region has 13 residues. Germline-derived CDR1 and CDR2 are LNHNV and YYDKDF (reference sequence). The table came from immunoSEQ multiplex PCR; TCRdb's copy has only in-frame clones and leaves some out. In the table there are 130,000 to 150,000 clones, over 60% of which are singletons. Regarding the study as a whole: Whereas clonality rose at ibrutinib response, it declined toward baseline at progression.

This clonotype was obtained from a human donor with chronic lymphocytic leukemia. The source material was PBMCs, sampled after 12 months of ibrutinib treatment. The V and J genes are TRBV15 and TRBJ2-3; 8 bases are shared with TRBD2. CDR3: CATSRDREGTQYF. For the CDR3, the DNA is TGTGCCACCAGCAGAGATCGGGAGGGGACGCAGTATTTT. Variable domain in full (rest from reference TRBV15 and TRBJ2-3): DAMVIQNPRYQVTQFGKPVTLSCSQTLNHNVMYWYQQKSSQAPKLLFHYYDKDFNNEADTPDNFQSRRPNTSFCFLDIRSPGLGDTAMYLCATSRDREGTQYFGPGTRLTVL.